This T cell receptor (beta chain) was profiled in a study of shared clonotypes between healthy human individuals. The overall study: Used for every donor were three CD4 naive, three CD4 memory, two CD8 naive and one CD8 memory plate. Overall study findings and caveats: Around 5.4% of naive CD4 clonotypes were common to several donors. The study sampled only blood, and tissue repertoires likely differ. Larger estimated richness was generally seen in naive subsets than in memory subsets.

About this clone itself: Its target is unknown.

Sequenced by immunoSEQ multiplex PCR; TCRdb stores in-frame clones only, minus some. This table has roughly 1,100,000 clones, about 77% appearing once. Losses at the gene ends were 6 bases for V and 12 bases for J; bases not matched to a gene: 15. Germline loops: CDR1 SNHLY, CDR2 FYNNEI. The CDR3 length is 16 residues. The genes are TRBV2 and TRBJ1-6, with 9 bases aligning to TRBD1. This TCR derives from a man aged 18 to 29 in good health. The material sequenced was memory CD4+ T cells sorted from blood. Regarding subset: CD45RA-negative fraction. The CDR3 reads CASSVGQGGLSLPLHF. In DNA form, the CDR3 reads TGTGCCAGCAGCGTGGGACAGGGAGGCCTGAGTTTACCCCTCCACTTT.